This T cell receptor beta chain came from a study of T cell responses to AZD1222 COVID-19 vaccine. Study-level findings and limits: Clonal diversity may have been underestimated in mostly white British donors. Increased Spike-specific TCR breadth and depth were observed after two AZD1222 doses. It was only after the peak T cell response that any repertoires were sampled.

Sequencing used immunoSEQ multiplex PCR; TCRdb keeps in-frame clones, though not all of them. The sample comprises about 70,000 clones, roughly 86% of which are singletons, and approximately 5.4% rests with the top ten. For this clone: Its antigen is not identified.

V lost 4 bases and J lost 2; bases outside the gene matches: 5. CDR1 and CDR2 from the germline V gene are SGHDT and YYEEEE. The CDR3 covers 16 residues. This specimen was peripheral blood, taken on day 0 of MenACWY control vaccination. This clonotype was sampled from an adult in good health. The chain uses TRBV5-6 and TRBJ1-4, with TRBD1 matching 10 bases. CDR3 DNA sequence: TGTGCCAGCAGCGTGGGACAGGGGTTTACTAATGAAAAACTGTTTTTT. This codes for CASSVGQGFTNEKLFF.